Described below is a single T cell receptor (beta chain) sequence and its context. Repertoires were generated with immunoSEQ multiplex PCR, while TCRdb's copy carries only in-frame clones and drops some. The sample contains about 78,000 clones, roughly 91% of which appear only once. CDR3 length: 16 residues. The ends were cut back, 5 bases at V and 1 base at J, with 14 bases in the middle. The germline CDR1 and CDR2 sequences are SNHLY and FYNNEI. This sample was included in a study of control samples from healthy donors and cancer patients. This chain links TRBV2 with TRBJ1-4; tentative D call: TRBD1 (6 bases). This receptor was taken from a woman aged 55-70 years in good health. Sequences were obtained from blood. The CDR3 bases are TGTGCCAGCAGTCACATCTTACAGGGAACTAATGAAAAACTGTTTTTT. Residues: CASSHILQGTNEKLFF.